Below, 3 T cell receptor beta chains from the same sample are listed, as sequenced in a study of OX40 agonist ivuxolimab in advanced cancers. Some clones are missing from TCRdb's copy, which holds only in-frame ones; the method was immunoSEQ multiplex PCR. Here the sample spans some 90,000 clones, about 89% being singletons. Sequences were derived from CD4+ or CD8+ T cells sorted from blood, sampled in a trial of the OX40 agonist ivuxolimab. These receptors all come from an adult with an advanced solid tumor such as melanoma, head and neck, liver or kidney cancer.

This sequence joins TRBV11-3 and TRBJ2-1; D is unresolved. The CDR3 runs 13 residues. Germline V gene sequence: CDR1 SGHNT, CDR2 YENEEA. V was pared by 5 bases and J by 4 bases, with 9 bases between. The CDR3 DNA follows: TGTGCCAGCAGCCCGGGTTTTTACAATGAGCAGTTCTTC. It translates to CASSPGFYNEQFF.

This clone was counted a single time. The chain links TRBV9 to TRBJ2-1, with a weak D call TRBD1 (8 bases). The V and J ends lost 4 bases and 3 bases respectively, with 17 bases between them. The CDR3 contains 16 residues. The germline gives CDR1 SGDLS, CDR2 YYNGEE. The DNA for the CDR3 is TGTGCCAGCAGCCCAGGGGGGGGACAGGTCTACAATGAGCAGTTCTTC. It yields the protein CASSPGGGQVYNEQFF.

The genes are TRBV7-2 and TRBJ2-7; D tentatively reads TRBD1 or TRBD2 (6 bases each). The CDR3 is 15 residues long. The V gene's germline CDR1 is SGHTA and CDR2 FQGNSA. The V end was cut by 2 bases, the J end by 4 bases, with 15 bases between. The chain's CDR3 is CASSLHGGATYEQYF. The CDR3 DNA follows: TGTGCCAGCAGCTTACACGGGGGCGCGACGTACGAGCAGTACTTC.